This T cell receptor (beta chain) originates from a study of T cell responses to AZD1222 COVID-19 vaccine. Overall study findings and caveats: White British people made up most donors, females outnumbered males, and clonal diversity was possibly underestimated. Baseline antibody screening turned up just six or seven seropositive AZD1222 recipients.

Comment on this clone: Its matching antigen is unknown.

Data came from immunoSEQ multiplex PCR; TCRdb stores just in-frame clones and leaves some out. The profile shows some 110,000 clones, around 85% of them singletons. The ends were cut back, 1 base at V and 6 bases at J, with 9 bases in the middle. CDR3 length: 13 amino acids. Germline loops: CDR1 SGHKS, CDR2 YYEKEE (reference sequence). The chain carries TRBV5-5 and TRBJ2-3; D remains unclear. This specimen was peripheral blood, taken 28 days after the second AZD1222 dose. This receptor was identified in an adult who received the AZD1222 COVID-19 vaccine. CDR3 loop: CASSLNSADTQYF. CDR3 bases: TGTGCCAGCAGCTTGAACAGTGCCGATACGCAGTATTTT.